Presented here are 9 T cell receptor beta chains from one specimen sequenced in a study of shared clonotypes between healthy human individuals. Libraries were prepared by immunoSEQ multiplex PCR; TCRdb keeps only in-frame clonotypes and omits some of them. Here the sample spans roughly 2,500,000 clones, roughly 93% being singletons. Sequencing was carried out using naive CD4+ T cells from PBMCs. The subset was: CD45RA+ positively selected. Every receptor here comes from a man aged 18 to 29 in good health. Some clones in this sample may be carry-over from other donors' samples.

In its sample, this clone was seen once. The chain couples TRBV5-1 to TRBJ2-1; perhaps TRBD2 as D (6 bases). Germline lookup yields CDR1 SGHRS and CDR2 YFSETQ. Trimming took off 3 bases at V and 4 bases at J, with 17 bases between the two ends. The CDR3 sequence is 16 residues long. DNA for the CDR3: TGCGCCAGCAGCTCACCCCCGGGACTGCTATACAATGAGCAGTTCTTC. As protein: CASSSPPGLLYNEQFF. The entire variable domain, with the rest obtained from reference TRBV5-1 and TRBJ2-1, is as follows: KAGVTQTPRYLIKTRGQQVTLSCSPISGHRSVSWYQQTPGQGLQFLFEYFSETQRNKGNFPGRFSGRQFSNSRSEMNVSTLELGDSALYLCASSSPPGLLYNEQFFGPGTRLTVL.

CDR3 in DNA: TGTGCCAGCAGCTTAATGACGGGAGTCGGGGAGCTGTTTTTT. Residues: CASSLMTGVGELFF. This sequence joins TRBV7-9 and TRBJ2-2; perhaps TRBD2 as D (6 bases). This CDR3 has 14 residues. The germline gives CDR1 SEHNR, CDR2 FQNEAQ (reference sequence). Trimming left V 2 bases short and J 7 bases short, with 11 bases between.

The DNA for the CDR3 is TGTGCCAGCAGCAAATCGGAGTCGGCCTATGGCTACACCTTC. This encodes CASSKSESAYGYTF. This chain joins TRBV7-8 and TRBJ1-2; D unresolved. V was shortened by 5 bases and J by 4 bases, with 14 bases between the two germline ends. Germline CDR1 is SGHVS and CDR2 is FQNEAQ. The CDR3 consists of 14 residues.

The rearrangement joins TRBV11-3 to TRBJ1-2; TRBD1 matches 9 bases. Germline V gene sequence: CDR1 SGHNT, CDR2 YENEEA. Trimming removed 5 bases from V and 4 bases from J; junction bases left unmatched: 17. The CDR3 runs 18 residues. The CDR3 DNA reads as TGTGCCAGCAGCCAGACGCTATACCGGGACAGGGTTCCCTATGGCTACACCTTC. As protein: CASSQTLYRDRVPYGYTF.

In nucleotides, the CDR3 is TGTGCCATTGGACAGGGTCTCTCCGAGCAGTACTTC. Protein product: CAIGQGLSEQYF. The V and J genes are TRBV6-5 and TRBJ2-7; 8 bases agree with TRBD1. V lost 10 bases and J lost 6; bases outside the gene matches: 8. This CDR3 contains 12 residues. Germline V gene lookup returns CDR1 MNHEY and CDR2 SVGAGI.

The chain carries TRBV5-4 and TRBJ1-1; 9 bases are shared with TRBD1. Per germline, CDR1 SGHNT and CDR2 YYREEE (reference sequence). After removal of 2 bases from V and 3 bases from J, the junction contained 11 bases not matched to a gene. CDR3 size: 17 residues. The CDR3 DNA sequence: TGTGCCAGCAGCTTACTGGGGGGGACAGGGTGGGACACTGAAGCTTTCTTT. Its translation: CASSLLGGTGWDTEAFF.

This clone was observed a handful of times. The CDR3 DNA is TGTGCCTGGAGCGGAAGGGGTGGGCTTGAAGCTTTCTTT. It codes for CAWSGRGGLEAFF. The rearrangement joins TRBV30 to TRBJ1-1; D perhaps matches TRBD1 (5 bases). Trimming shortened V by 3 bases and J by 7 bases, and 15 bases separated the two germline ends. The CDR3 consists of 13 residues. Germline values: CDR1 GTSNPN, CDR2 SVGIG (reference sequence). The full variable domain, completed using reference TRBV30 and TRBJ1-1, is SQTIHQWPATLVQPVGSPLSLECTVEGTSNPNLYWYRQAAGRGLQLLFYSVGIGQISSEVPQNLSASRPQDRQFILSSKKLLLSDSGFYLCAWSGRGGLEAFFGQGTRLTVV.

The chain joins TRBV27 to TRBJ1-3; D possibly corresponds to TRBD1 (5 bases). With 2 bases removed from V and 0 bases from J, the gap between germline ends came to 17 bases. The CDR3 contains 18 residues. Looked up from germline, CDR1 is MNHEY and CDR2 is SMNVEV (reference sequence). This CDR3 is CASSLTPPGLLSGNTIYF. The CDR3 nucleotides are TGTGCCAGCAGTTTAACCCCCCCGGGGCTGCTCTCTGGAAACACCATATATTTT.

This sequence joins TRBV19 and TRBJ2-2, with TRBD2 identical over 9 bases. This CDR3 contains 17 residues. Germline trimming cut 6 bases from V and 7 bases from J; bases unmatched to any gene: 15. Per the germline V gene, CDR1 is LNHDA and CDR2 is SQIVND (reference sequence). The CDR3 nucleotides are TGTGCCAGTAGACCCCAAGGACTAGCGTTTGGGGGCGGGGAGCTGTTTTTT. It translates to CASRPQGLAFGGGELFF.